This T cell receptor beta chain was sequenced during a study of blood T cell repertoires in COVID-19. Study-level information: COVID-19 samples, acute and convalescent, were from the United States, Italy and Spain. T cells, B-cell-depleted T cells, or PBMCs provided the cDNA or gDNA that served as material.

This clone was detected a few times. In the original workflow: Amplified reference gene primers provided the basis for estimating nucleated cell counts. The method was immunoSEQ multiplex PCR; TCRdb's version includes in-frame clones alone and lacks a portion of them. D and trimming come from the DNA, and the V and J calls and clone size come from that table. Of under 250,000 clones in the sample, roughly four fifths were seen once. The TCR comes from a woman aged 40 to 50 with acute or convalescent COVID-19. The sample comprised peripheral blood.

The CDR3 sequence is CATSDLESWEQFF. Here the CDR3 DNA reads TGTGCCACCAGTGATTTGGAGTCTTGGGAGCAGTTCTTC. V and J are TRBV24-1 and TRBJ2-1; D is ambiguous. Germline V gene lookup returns CDR1 KGHDR and CDR2 SFDVKD. The CDR3 length is 13 residues. Trimming removed 0 bases at V and 10 bases at J, with 9 bases between.